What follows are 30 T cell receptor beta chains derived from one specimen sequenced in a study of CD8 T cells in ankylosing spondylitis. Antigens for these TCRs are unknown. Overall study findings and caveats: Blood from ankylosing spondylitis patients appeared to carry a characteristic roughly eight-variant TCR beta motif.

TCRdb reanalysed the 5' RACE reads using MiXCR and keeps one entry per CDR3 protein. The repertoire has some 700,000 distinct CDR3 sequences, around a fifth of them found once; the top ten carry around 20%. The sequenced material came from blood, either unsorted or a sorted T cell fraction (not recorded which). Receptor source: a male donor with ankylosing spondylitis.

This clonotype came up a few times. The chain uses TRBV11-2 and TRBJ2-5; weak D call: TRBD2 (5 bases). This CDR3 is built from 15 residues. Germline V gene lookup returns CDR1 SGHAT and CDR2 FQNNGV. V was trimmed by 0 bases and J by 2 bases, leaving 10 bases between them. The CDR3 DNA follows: TGTGCCAGCAGCTTAGAGGGAGTGGGGCAAGAGACCCAGTACTTC. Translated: CASSLEGVGQETQYF. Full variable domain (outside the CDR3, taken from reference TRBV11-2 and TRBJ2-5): EAGVAQSPRYKIIEKRQSVAFWCNPISGHATLYWYQQILGQGPKLLIQFQNNGVVDDSQLPKDRFSAERLKGVDSTLKIQPAKLEDSAVYLCASSLEGVGQETQYFGPGTRLLVL.

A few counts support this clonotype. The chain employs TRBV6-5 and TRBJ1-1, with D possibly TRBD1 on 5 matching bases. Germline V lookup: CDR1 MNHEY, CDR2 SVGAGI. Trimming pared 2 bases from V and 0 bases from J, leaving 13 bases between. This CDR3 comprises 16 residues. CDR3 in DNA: TGTGCCAGCAGTTACCCCCCGGGACTGCTGAACACTGAAGCTTTCTTT. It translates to CASSYPPGLLNTEAFF.

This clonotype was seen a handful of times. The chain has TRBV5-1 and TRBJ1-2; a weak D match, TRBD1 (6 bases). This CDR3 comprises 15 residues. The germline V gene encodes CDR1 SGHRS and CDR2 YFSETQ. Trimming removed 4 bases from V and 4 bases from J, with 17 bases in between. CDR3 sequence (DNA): TGCGCCAGCAGCGTGCGGGACACTCTATTCTATGGCTACACCTTC. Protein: CASSVRDTLFYGYTF.

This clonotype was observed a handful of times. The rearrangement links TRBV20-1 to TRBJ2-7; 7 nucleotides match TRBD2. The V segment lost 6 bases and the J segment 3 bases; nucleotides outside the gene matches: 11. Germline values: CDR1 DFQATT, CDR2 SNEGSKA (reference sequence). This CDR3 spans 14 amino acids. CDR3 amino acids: CSALKRDRIYEQYF. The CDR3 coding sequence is TGCAGTGCCCTCAAGCGGGACCGCATCTACGAGCAGTACTTC.

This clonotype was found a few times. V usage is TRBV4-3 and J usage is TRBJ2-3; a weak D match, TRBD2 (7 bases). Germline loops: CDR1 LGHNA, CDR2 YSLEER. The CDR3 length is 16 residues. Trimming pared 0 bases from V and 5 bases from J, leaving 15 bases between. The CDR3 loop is CASSQDSGRGGDTQYF. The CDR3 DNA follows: TGCGCCAGCAGCCAAGATTCGGGTAGGGGGGGAGATACGCAGTATTTT.

The CDR3 reads CSVVRVLGGGTQYF. The CDR3 DNA sequence: TGCAGCGTTGTAAGGGTTCTAGGAGGAGGGACCCAGTACTTC. This chain uses TRBV29-1 with TRBJ2-5; D perhaps matches TRBD2 (5 bases). V was cut by 4 bases and J by 7 bases, with 19 bases left in between. The CDR3 runs 14 residues. Germline CDR1 is SQVTM and CDR2 is ANQGSEA.

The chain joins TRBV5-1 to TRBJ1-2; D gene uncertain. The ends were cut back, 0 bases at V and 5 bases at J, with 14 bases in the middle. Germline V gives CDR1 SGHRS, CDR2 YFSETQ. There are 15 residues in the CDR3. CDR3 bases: TGCGCCAGCAGCTTGGAGCCGCAATTGTTTTATGGCTACACCTTC. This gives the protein CASSLEPQLFYGYTF.

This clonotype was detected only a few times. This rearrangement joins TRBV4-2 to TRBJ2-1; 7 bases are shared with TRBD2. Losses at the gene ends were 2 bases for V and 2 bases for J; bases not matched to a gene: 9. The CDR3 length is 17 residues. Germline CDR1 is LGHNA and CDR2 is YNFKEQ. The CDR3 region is CASSQYLSGGTYNEQFF. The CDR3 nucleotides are TGTGCCAGCAGCCAATATCTTTCCGGGGGGACCTACAATGAGCAGTTCTTC.

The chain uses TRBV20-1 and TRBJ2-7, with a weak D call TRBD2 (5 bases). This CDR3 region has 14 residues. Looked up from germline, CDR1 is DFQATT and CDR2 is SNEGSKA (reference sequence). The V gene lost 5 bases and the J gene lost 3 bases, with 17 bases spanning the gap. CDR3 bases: TGCAGTGCTGGGAATCGGGAAGACATCTACGAGCAGTACTTC. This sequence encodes CSAGNREDIYEQYF.

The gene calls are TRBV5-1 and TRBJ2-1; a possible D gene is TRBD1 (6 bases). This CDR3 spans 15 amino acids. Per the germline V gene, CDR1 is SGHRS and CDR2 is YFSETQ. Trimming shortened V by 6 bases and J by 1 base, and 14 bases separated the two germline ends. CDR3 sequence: CASTPTGDSYNEQFF. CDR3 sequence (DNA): TGCGCCAGCACCCCGACAGGTGATTCCTACAATGAGCAGTTCTTC. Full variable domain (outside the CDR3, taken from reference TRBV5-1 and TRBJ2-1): KAGVTQTPRYLIKTRGQQVTLSCSPISGHRSVSWYQQTPGQGLQFLFEYFSETQRNKGNFPGRFSGRQFSNSRSEMNVSTLELGDSALYLCASTPTGDSYNEQFFGPGTRLTVL.

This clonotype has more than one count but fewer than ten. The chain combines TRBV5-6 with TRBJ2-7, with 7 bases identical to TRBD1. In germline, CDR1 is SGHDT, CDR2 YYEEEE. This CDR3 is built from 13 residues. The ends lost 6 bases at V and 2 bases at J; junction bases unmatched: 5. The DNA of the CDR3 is TGTGCCAGCACTGCAGACAGGGCCTACGAGCAGTACTTC. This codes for CASTADRAYEQYF.

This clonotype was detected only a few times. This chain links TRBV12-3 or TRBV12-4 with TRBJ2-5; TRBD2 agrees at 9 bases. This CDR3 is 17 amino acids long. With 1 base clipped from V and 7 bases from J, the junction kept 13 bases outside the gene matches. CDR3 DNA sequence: TGTGCCAGCAGTTTAGACTCGAGCGGGAGGCACGGGGGGACCCAGTACTTC. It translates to CASSLDSSGRHGGTQYF.

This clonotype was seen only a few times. CDR3 in amino acids: CASKNEGVSGYTF. CDR3 nucleotide sequence: TGTGCCAGCAAGAATGAAGGGGTTAGTGGCTACACCTTC. The V call is TRBV6-1, the J call TRBJ1-2, with a weak D call TRBD1 (5 bases). Germline assignment: CDR1 MNHNS and CDR2 SASEGT. V shed 7 bases and J shed 7 bases, with 16 bases lying between them. The CDR3 is made up of 13 amino acids.

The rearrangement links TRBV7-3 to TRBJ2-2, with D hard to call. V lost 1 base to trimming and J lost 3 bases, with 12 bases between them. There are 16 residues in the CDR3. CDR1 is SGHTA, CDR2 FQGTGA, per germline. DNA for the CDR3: TGTGCCAGCAGCTTAAATGGACGAACTGACACCGGGGAGCTGTTTTTT. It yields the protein CASSLNGRTDTGELFF.

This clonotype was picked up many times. The DNA for the CDR3 is TGCAGTGCTAGTTCTGGGGGTTACGAGCAGTACTTC. Protein product: CSASSGGYEQYF. The rearrangement uses TRBV20-1 and TRBJ2-7; TRBD1 or TRBD2 may be the D gene (5 bases each). CDR3 size: 12 residues. The V end was cut by 3 bases, the J end by 4 bases, with 10 bases between. The V gene's germline CDR1 is DFQATT and CDR2 SNEGSKA (reference sequence).

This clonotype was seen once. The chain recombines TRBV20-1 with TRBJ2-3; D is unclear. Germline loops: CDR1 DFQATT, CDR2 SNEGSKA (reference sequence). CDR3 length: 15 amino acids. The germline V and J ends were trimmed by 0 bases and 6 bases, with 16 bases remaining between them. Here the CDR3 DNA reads TGCAGTGCTAGAGATCCCGGACGCCTCAGCGATACGCAGTATTTT. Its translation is CSARDPGRLSDTQYF.

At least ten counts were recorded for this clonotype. CDR3 in amino acids: CASSFLGSYNEQFF. The CDR3 bases are TGCGCCAGCAGCTTTTTAGGGTCCTACAATGAGCAGTTCTTC. The chain is built from TRBV5-1 and TRBJ2-1; D not resolved. The germline gives CDR1 SGHRS, CDR2 YFSETQ. V was trimmed by 2 bases and J by 1 base, leaving 7 bases between them. CDR3 length equals 14 residues.

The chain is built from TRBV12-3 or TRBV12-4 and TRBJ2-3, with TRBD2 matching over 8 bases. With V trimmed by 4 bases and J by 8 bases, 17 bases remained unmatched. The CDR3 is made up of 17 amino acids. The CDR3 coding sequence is TGTGCCAGCAGTTCCACTCCGGGACTAGGAGTCCCAGGTACGCAGTATTTT. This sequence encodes CASSSTPGLGVPGTQYF.

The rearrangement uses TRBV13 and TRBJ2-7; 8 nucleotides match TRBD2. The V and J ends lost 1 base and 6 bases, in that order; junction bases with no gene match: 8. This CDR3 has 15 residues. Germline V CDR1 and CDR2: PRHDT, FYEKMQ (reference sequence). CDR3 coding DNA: TGTGCCAGCAGCTTAGCGGGACTAGTGGCTGGCGAGCAGTACTTC. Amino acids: CASSLAGLVAGEQYF. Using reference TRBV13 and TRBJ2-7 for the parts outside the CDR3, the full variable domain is AAGVIQSPRHLIKEKRETATLKCYPIPRHDTVYWYQQGPGQDPQFLISFYEKMQSDKGSIPDRFSAQQFSDYHSELNMSSLELGDSALYFCASSLAGLVAGEQYFGPGTRLTVT.

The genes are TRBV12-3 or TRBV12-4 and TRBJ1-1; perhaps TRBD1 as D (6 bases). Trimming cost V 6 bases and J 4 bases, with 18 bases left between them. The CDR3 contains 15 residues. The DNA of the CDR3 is TGTGCCAGCAGCCCCGGGACAAGGGAGGGCACTGAAGCTTTCTTT. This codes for CASSPGTREGTEAFF.

As DNA, the CDR3 is TGTGCCAGCAGCTTGACCGGGACAGGGATTTCACCCCTCCACTTT. It is translated as CASSLTGTGISPLHF. The chain carries TRBV11-3 and TRBJ1-6, with 9 bases that match TRBD1. Looked up from germline, CDR1 is SGHNT and CDR2 is YENEEA. V lost 3 bases to trimming and J lost 9 bases; unmatched junction nucleotides: 6. The CDR3 spans 15 residues.

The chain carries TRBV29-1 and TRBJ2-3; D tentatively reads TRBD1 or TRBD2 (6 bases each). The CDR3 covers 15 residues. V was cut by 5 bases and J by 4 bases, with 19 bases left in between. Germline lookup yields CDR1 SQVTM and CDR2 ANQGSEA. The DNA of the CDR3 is TGCAGCGTTAATTTAGTGTTAGGGGGGCCAGATACGCAGTATTTT. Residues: CSVNLVLGGPDTQYF.

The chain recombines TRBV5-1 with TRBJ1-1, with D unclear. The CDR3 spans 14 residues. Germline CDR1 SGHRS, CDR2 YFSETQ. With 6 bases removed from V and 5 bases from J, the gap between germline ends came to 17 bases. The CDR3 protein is CASTTLGDGTEAFF. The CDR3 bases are TGCGCCAGCACCACGCTCGGGGATGGGACTGAAGCTTTCTTT.

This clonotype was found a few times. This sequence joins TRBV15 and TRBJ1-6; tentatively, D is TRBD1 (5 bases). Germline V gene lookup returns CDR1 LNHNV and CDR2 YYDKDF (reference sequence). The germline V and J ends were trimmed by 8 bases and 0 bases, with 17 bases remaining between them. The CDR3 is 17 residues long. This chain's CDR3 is CATGISRVFSYNSPLHF. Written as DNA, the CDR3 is TGTGCCACCGGAATATCCAGGGTGTTCTCCTATAATTCACCCCTCCACTTT.

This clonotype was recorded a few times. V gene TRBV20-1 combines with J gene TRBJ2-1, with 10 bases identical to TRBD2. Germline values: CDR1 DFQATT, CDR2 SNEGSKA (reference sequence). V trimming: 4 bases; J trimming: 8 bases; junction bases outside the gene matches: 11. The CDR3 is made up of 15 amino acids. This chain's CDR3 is CSAISPGLAEDEQFF. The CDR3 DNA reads TGCAGTGCTATTTCCCCCGGACTAGCGGAGGATGAGCAGTTCTTC.

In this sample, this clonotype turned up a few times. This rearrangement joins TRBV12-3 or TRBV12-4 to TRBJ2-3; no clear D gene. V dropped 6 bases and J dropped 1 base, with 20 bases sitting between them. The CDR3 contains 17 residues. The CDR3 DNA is TGTGCCAGCAGCCCCCCAGGACGGATCTTTCGCACAGATACGCAGTATTTT. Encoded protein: CASSPPGRIFRTDTQYF.

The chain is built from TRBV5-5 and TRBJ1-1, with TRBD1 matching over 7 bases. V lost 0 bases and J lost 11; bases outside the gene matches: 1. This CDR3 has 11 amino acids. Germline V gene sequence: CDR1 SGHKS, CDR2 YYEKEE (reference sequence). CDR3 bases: TGTGCCAGCAGCTTGGACAGGGGCGCTTTCTTT. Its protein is CASSLDRGAFF.

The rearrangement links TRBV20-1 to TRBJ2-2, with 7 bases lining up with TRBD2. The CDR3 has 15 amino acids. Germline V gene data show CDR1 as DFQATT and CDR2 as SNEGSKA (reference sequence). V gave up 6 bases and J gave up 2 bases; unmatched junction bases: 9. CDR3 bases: TGCAGTGCGCCTACTAGCGTGGGAAACACCGGGGAGCTGTTTTTT. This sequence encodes CSAPTSVGNTGELFF.

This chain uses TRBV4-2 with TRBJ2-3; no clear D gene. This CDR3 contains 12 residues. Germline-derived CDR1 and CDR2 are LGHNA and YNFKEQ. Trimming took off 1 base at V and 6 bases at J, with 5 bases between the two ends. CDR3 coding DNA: TGTGCCAGCAGCCAAGTGGTCGATACGCAGTATTTT. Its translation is CASSQVVDTQYF.

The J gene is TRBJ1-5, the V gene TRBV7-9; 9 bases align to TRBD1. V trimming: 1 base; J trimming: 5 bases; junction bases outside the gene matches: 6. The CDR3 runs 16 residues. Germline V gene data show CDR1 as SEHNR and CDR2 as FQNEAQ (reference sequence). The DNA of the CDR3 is TGTGCCAGCAGCTTAGGTGTGACAGGGGGTGATCAGCCCCAGCATTTT. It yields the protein CASSLGVTGGDQPQHF. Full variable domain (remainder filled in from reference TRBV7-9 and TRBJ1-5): DTGVSQNPRHKITKRGQNVTFRCDPISEHNRLYWYRQTLGQGPEFLTYFQNEAQLEKSRLLSDRFSAERPKGSFSTLEIQRTEQGDSAMYLCASSLGVTGGDQPQHFGDGTRLSIL.